This T cell receptor (beta chain) was profiled in a study of OX40 agonist ivuxolimab in advanced cancers. Only in-frame clones appear in the TCRdb table, and some are missing; sequencing was by immunoSEQ multiplex PCR. The sample shows tens of thousands of clones, approximately 80% of them seen only once. This CDR3 spans 16 amino acids. The V end lost 0 bases, the J end lost 2 bases, and 15 bases lay between the germline ends. The sequence was obtained from an adult with an advanced solid tumor such as melanoma, head and neck, liver or kidney cancer. The starting material was CD4+ or CD8+ T cells sorted from blood, obtained in a trial of the OX40 agonist ivuxolimab. The V call is TRBV5-3, the J call TRBJ2-7; a weak D match, TRBD2 (6 bases). TRBV5-3 has ORF status, its function being uncertain. The CDR3 DNA follows: TGTGCCAGAAGCTTGGCAGTCTCTGGGGGGACCTACGAGCAGTACTTC. Translation: CARSLAVSGGTYEQYF.